Below, 5 T cell receptor beta chains from the same sample are listed, as sequenced in a study of naive and memory T cell subsets (dated by TCRdb to 2015 to 2018). Preparation of the library involved UMI-ligation and nested PCR. Sequencing was carried out with an Illumina MiSeq. The beta constant-region primer was an equimolar mix of two oligonucleotides covering both TRBC1 and TRBC2. Four rounds of PCR, combining the SP2 primer with nested alpha and beta constant-region primers, were used to amplify the ligated cDNA. TCRdb's own reprocessing of the public reads used fastp at Q25 and MiXCR and kept productive beta chains. A single entry per CDR3 protein holds the most common genes and DNA from its merged rows. This sample gives over 100,000 distinct CDR3 sequences in total; 35% to 45% of them show up just once. The ten largest clones represent less than 1% of the sample. Input material: central memory CD4+ T cells from blood. The cell subset or site label on this specimen signifies: central memory, CD45RA- CD27+. These receptors originate from a human donor in good health.

The V and J genes are TRBV7-2 and TRBJ2-1; 9 bases line up with TRBD2. There are 14 residues in the CDR3. Germline-derived CDR1 and CDR2 are SGHTA and FQGNSA. After removal of 5 bases from V and 7 bases from J, the junction contained 6 bases not matched to a gene. The CDR3 DNA is TGTGCCAGCAGCCGGAGACTAGCGGCAAATGAGCAGTTCTTC. Its protein is CASSRRLAANEQFF.

This sequence joins TRBV27 and TRBJ2-7, with 9 bases that match TRBD1. The V gene end was trimmed by 4 bases and the J gene end by 0 bases; junction bases not matched to a gene: 7. The length of the CDR3 is 16 residues. Germline V lookup: CDR1 MNHEY, CDR2 SMNVEV (reference sequence). In nucleotides, the CDR3 is TGTGCCAGCAGTTCCTCCGGGACAGGGAGCTCCTACGAGCAGTACTTC. Translating gives CASSSSGTGSSYEQYF.

The genes are TRBV12-3 or TRBV12-4 and TRBJ2-6, with 7 bases fitting TRBD2. The CDR3 is 16 residues long. V trimming: 3 bases; J trimming: 1 base; junction bases outside the gene matches: 3. The CDR3 protein is CASSLAGGSGANVLTF. CDR3 nucleotides: TGTGCCAGCAGTTTGGCCGGGGGGTCTGGGGCCAACGTCCTGACTTTC.

V gene TRBV29-1 combines with J gene TRBJ2-7, with D tentatively TRBD1 or TRBD2 (5 bases each). Germline V lookup: CDR1 SQVTM, CDR2 ANQGSEA. Trimming took off 7 bases at V and 0 bases at J, with 22 bases between the two ends. The CDR3 sequence is 16 residues long. CDR3 in amino acids: CSAWASGRSSSYEQYF. CDR3 in DNA: TGCAGCGCTTGGGCCTCGGGGCGGTCCAGCTCCTACGAGCAGTACTTC.

The chain has TRBV20-1 and TRBJ2-5, with TRBD2 identical over 8 bases. From germline, CDR1 is DFQATT and CDR2 SNEGSKA (reference sequence). V gave up 6 bases and J gave up 5 bases; unmatched junction bases: 8. CDR3 length: 13 amino acids. The CDR3 DNA follows: TGCAGTGCCAGCCAGCGGGGGAGGGAGACCCAGTACTTC. It yields the protein CSASQRGRETQYF.